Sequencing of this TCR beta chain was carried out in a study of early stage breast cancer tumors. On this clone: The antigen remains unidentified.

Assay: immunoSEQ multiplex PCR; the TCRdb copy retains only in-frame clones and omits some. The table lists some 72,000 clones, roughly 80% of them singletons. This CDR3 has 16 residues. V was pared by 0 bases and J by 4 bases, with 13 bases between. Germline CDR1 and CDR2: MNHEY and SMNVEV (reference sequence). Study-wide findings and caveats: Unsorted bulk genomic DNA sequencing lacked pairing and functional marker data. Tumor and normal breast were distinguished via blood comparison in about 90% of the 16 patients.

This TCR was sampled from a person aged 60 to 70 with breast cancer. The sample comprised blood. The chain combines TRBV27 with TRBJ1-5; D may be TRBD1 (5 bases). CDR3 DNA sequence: TGTGCCAGCAGTTTATCCCGGGGGTTTGGGAATCAGCCCCAGCATTTT. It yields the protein CASSLSRGFGNQPQHF.